Below are 9 T cell receptor beta chains sequenced from a single sample in a study of T cells in localized non-small cell lung cancer. This table comes from immunoSEQ multiplex PCR, and its TCRdb copy is limited to in-frame clones, with some not included. The data show about 59,000 clones, approximately 90% seen once. Here the sequenced sample was peripheral blood, taken before any cancer treatment. The source is a man aged 40 to 75 with stage I squamous cell lung carcinoma.

In its sample, this clone was seen once. This chain connects TRBV5-1 to TRBJ2-6; D may be TRBD2 (5 bases). CDR3 length: 15 amino acids. Germline CDR1 SGHRS, CDR2 YFSETQ. V was trimmed by 4 bases and J by 1 base, leaving 9 bases between them. CDR3 nucleotide sequence: TGCGCCAGCAGCCCCAGCGGTTCTGGGGCCAACGTCCTGACTTTC. Protein sequence: CASSPSGSGANVLTF.

The chain employs TRBV11-2 and TRBJ2-1; D gene unclear. V lost 5 bases to trimming and J lost 12 bases, with 14 bases between them. The CDR3 totals 12 residues. The germline CDR1 and CDR2 sequences are SGHAT and FQNNGV. The CDR3 is CASSQEPVGQFF. DNA of the CDR3: TGTGCCAGCAGCCAAGAGCCGGTTGGGCAGTTCTTC.

The genes are TRBV30 and TRBJ2-5; no clear D. Trimming shortened V by 5 bases and J by 2 bases, and 3 bases separated the two germline ends. The CDR3 spans 10 residues. Germline loops: CDR1 GTSNPN, CDR2 SVGIG (reference sequence). CDR3 sequence reads: CAWGQETQYF. DNA for the CDR3: TGTGCCTGGGGTCAAGAGACCCAGTACTTC.

The chain is built from TRBV11-2 and TRBJ1-2; 9 bases agree with TRBD1. The CDR3 covers 14 residues. Germline CDR1 is SGHAT and CDR2 is FQNNGV. J gave up 2 bases and V 5 bases, and 3 bases lay outside the gene matches. CDR3 residues: CASSPGQGNYGYTF. As DNA, the CDR3 is TGTGCCAGCAGCCCCGGACAGGGGAACTATGGCTACACCTTC.

V usage is TRBV5-4 and J usage is TRBJ2-1; D may match TRBD1 or TRBD2 (5 bases each). The V gene lost 4 bases and the J gene lost 1 base, with 15 bases spanning the gap. CDR1 SGHNT and CDR2 YYREEE come from the germline V gene (reference sequence). CDR3 size: 16 residues. The CDR3 coding sequence is TGTGCCAGCAGCGGCAACCGGGACCGGTCCTACAATGAGCAGTTCTTC. Encoded protein: CASSGNRDRSYNEQFF. The complete variable domain, with remaining parts taken from reference TRBV5-4 and TRBJ2-1, reads ETGVTQSPTHLIKTRGQQVTLRCSSQSGHNTVSWYQQALGQGPQFIFQYYREEENGRGNFPPRFSGLQFPNYSSELNVNALELDDSALYLCASSGNRDRSYNEQFFGPGTRLTVL.

The gene calls are TRBV21-1 and TRBJ2-4; the table's D call, TRBD2, has no DNA check behind it. TRBV21-1 is assigned pseudogene status. This CDR3 comprises 17 residues. CDR3 loop: CASSNRGEEGSKNIQYF. CDR3 coding DNA: TGTGCCAGCAGCAATCGTGGGGAAGAGGGTAGTAAAAACATTCAGTACTTC.

The genes are TRBV18 and TRBJ2-7; TRBD2 is a possible D gene (5 bases). Germline V gives CDR1 KGHSH, CDR2 LQKENI. The germline V and J ends were trimmed by 3 bases and 7 bases, with 19 bases remaining between them. The CDR3 runs to 15 residues. For the CDR3, the DNA is TGTGCCAGCTCACCCTCACCAGCGGAGTTTGGTGAGCAGTACTTC. It yields the protein CASSPSPAEFGEQYF.

The chain is built from TRBV5-1 and TRBJ2-5; no clear D. Deletions cut 4 bases from V and 2 bases from J, with 9 bases between. CDR3 length: 13 amino acids. Per the germline V gene, CDR1 is SGHRS and CDR2 is YFSETQ. The CDR3 region is CASSRAGQETQYF. DNA of the CDR3: TGCGCCAGCAGCAGGGCAGGACAAGAGACCCAGTACTTC.

V usage is TRBV25-1 and J usage is TRBJ2-6; 8 bases align to TRBD1. Germline assignment: CDR1 MGHDK and CDR2 SYGVNS. Trimming removed 3 bases from V and 5 bases from J; junction bases left unmatched: 9. This CDR3 is built from 17 residues. The CDR3 region is CASSETGEYARANVLTF. Written as DNA, the CDR3 is TGTGCCAGCAGTGAGACAGGGGAGTACGCTCGGGCCAACGTCCTGACTTTC.